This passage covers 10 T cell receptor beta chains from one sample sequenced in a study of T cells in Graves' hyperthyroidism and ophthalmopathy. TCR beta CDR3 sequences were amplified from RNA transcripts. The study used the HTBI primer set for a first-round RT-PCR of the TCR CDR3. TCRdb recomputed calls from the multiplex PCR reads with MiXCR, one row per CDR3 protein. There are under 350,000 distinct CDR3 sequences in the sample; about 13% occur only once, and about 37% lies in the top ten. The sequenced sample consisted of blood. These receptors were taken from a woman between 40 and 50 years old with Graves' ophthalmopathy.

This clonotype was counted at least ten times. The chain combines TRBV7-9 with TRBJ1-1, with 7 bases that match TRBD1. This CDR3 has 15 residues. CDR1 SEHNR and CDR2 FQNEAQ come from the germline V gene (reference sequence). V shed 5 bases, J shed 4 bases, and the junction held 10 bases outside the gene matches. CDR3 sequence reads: CASSLLHSGGTEAFF. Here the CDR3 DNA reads TGTGCCAGCAGCCTATTACATTCAGGGGGCACTGAAGCTTTCTTT.

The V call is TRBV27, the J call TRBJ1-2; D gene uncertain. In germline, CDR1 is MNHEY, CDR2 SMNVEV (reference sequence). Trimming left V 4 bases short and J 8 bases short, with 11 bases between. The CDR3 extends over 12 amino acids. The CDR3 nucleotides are TGTGCCAGCAGTTCCGCCATAGGAGGCTACACCTTC. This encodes CASSSAIGGYTF.

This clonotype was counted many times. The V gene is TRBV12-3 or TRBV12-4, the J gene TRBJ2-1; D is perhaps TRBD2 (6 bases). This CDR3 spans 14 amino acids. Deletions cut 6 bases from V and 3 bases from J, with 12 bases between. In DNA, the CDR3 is TGTGCCAGCAGCAGAACGACTAGCTACAATGAGCAGTTCTTC. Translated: CASSRTTSYNEQFF.

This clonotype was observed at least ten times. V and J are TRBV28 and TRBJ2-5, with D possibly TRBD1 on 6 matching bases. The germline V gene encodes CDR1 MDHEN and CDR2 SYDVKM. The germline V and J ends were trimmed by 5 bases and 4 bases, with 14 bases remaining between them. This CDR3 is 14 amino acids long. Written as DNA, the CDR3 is TGTGCCAGCAGTCCACACAGGGTAGGAGAGACCCAGTACTTC. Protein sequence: CASSPHRVGETQYF.

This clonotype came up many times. CDR3 in amino acids: CATSDPGTGGTEAFF. Written as DNA, the CDR3 is TGTGCCACCAGTGACCCGGGGACAGGGGGCACTGAAGCTTTCTTT. J is TRBJ1-1 and V is TRBV24-1; TRBD1 matches 11 bases. The CDR3 runs 15 residues. V was clipped by 4 bases and J by 4 bases; unmatched bases: 4. Germline values: CDR1 KGHDR, CDR2 SFDVKD.

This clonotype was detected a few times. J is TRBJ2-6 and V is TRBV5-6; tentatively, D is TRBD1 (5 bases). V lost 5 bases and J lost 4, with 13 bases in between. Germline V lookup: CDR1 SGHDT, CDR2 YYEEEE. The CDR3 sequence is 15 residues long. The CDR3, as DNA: TGTGCCAGCAGGATAGGGGTAGGCGGGGCCAACGTCCTGACTTTC. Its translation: CASRIGVGGANVLTF.

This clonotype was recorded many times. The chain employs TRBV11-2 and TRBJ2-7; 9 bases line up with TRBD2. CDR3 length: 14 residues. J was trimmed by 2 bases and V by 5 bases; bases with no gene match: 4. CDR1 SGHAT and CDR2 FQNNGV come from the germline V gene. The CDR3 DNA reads TGTGCCAGCAGCCCGAGCGGGAGGCCCTACGAGCAGTACTTC. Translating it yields CASSPSGRPYEQYF.

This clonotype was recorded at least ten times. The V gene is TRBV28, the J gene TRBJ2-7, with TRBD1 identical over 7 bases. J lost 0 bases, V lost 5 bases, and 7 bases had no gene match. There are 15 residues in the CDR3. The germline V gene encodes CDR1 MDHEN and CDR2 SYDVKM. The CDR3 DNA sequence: TGTGCCAGCAGTACCCCGGACAGGTTCTCCTACGAGCAGTACTTC. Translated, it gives CASSTPDRFSYEQYF.

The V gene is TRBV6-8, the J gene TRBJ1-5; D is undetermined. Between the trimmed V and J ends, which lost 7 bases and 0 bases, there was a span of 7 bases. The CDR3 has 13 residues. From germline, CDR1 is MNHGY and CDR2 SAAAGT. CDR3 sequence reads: CASKGFSNQPQHF. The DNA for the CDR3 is TGTGCCAGCAAGGGTTTTAGCAATCAGCCCCAGCATTTT.

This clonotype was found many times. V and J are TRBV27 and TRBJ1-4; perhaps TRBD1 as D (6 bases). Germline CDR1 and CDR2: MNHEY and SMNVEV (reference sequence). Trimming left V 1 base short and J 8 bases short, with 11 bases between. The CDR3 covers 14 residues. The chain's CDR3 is CASSLYTGREKLFF. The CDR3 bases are TGTGCCAGCAGTTTATACACAGGGAGGGAAAAACTGTTTTTT.